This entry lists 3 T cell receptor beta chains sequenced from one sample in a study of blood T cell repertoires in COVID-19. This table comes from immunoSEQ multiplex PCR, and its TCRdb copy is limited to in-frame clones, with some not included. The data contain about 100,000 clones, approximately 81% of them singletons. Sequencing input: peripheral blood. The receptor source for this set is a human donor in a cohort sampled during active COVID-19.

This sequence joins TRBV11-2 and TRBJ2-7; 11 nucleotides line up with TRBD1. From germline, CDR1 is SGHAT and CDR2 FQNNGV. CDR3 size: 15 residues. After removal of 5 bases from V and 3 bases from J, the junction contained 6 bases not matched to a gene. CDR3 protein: CASSHGTGGFYEQYF. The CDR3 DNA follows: TGTGCCAGCAGCCACGGGACAGGGGGTTTCTACGAGCAGTACTTC. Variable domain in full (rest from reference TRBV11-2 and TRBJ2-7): EAGVAQSPRYKIIEKRQSVAFWCNPISGHATLYWYQQILGQGPKLLIQFQNNGVVDDSQLPKDRFSAERLKGVDSTLKIQPAKLEDSAVYLCASSHGTGGFYEQYFGPGTRLTVT.

The CDR3 nucleotides read TGCGCCAGCAGCCAAGATTGGGGCCTCGGTCAGCCCCAGCATTTT. This codes for CASSQDWGLGQPQHF. The chain has TRBV4-3 and TRBJ1-5, with TRBD1 as a possible D gene (5 bases). Germline V gives CDR1 LGHNA, CDR2 YSLEER. Trimming removed 0 bases from V and 6 bases from J, with 12 bases in between. CDR3 size: 15 residues.

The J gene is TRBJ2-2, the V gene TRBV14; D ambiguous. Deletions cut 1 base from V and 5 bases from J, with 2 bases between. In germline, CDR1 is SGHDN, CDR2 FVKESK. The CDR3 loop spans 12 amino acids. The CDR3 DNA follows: TGTGCCAGCAGCCAAGTAACCGGGGAGCTGTTTTTT. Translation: CASSQVTGELFF.